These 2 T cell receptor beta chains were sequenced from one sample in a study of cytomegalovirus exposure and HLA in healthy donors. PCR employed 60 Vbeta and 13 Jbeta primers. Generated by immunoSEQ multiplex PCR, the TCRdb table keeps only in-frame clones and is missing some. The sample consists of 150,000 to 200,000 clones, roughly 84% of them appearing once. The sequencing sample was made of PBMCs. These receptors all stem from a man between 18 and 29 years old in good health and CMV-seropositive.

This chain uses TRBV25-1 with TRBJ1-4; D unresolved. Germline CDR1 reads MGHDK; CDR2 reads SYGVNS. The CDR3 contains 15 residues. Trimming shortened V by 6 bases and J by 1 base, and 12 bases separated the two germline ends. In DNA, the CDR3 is TGTGCCAGCAGAAGAAACGTCGGAACTAATGAAAAACTGTTTTTT. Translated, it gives CASRRNVGTNEKLFF.

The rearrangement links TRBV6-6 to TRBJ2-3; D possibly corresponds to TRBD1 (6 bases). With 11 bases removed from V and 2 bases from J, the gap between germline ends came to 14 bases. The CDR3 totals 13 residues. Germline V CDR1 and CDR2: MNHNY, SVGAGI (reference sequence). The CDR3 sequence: CAGHRDHTDTQYF. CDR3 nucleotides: TGTGCCGGCCACAGGGACCACACAGATACGCAGTATTTT.